The 10 T cell receptor beta chains presented below share a single source sample, sequenced in a study of chemoradiotherapy in HPV16-positive cancers. Repertoires were generated with immunoSEQ multiplex PCR, while TCRdb's copy carries only in-frame clones and drops some. The sample has hundreds of clones, roughly 80% seen once. Material: tumor tissue, obtained from a patient who underwent chemoradiotherapy. These receptors were collected from a human donor with HPV-associated anogenital cancer.

This chain connects TRBV6-5 to TRBJ2-2; no firm D call. Germline CDR1 is MNHEY and CDR2 is SVGAGI. This CDR3 has 15 amino acids. V lost 0 bases to trimming and J lost 4 bases, with 9 bases between them. DNA of the CDR3: TGTGCCAGCAGTTACTCGACAAGATTCACCGGGGAGCTGTTTTTT. This codes for CASSYSTRFTGELFF.

The chain carries TRBV2 and TRBJ1-5, with 7 bases matching TRBD1. The CDR3 is 15 residues long. The germline gives CDR1 SNHLY, CDR2 FYNNEI. V lost 6 bases to trimming and J lost 5 bases; unmatched junction nucleotides: 10. This CDR3 reads CASSSPTGVDQPQHF. In DNA, the CDR3 is TGTGCCAGCAGCTCACCCACAGGGGTGGATCAGCCCCAGCATTTT.

The chain recombines TRBV28 with TRBJ2-1; no reliable D call. With 5 bases removed from V and 0 bases from J, the gap between germline ends came to 8 bases. The CDR3 runs to 14 residues. Germline V lookup: CDR1 MDHEN, CDR2 SYDVKM. The DNA for the CDR3 is TGTGCCAGCAGTCGCAGGTCCTCCTACAATGAGCAGTTCTTC. Protein product: CASSRRSSYNEQFF.

This chain joins TRBV7-2 and TRBJ2-5; no reliable D call. Trimming cost V 5 bases and J 1 base, with 17 bases left between them. The CDR3 loop spans 16 amino acids. Germline lookup yields CDR1 SGHTA and CDR2 FQGNSA. The CDR3 DNA reads TGTGCCAGCAGCCCAGTCGATAGATCTATCCAAGAGACCCAGTACTTC. It translates to CASSPVDRSIQETQYF.

The chain joins TRBV5-1 to TRBJ2-3; 11 bases are shared with TRBD2. V shed 3 bases and J 2 bases; nucleotides not matched to a gene: 5. This CDR3 region has 16 residues. Germline V gene data show CDR1 as SGHRS and CDR2 as YFSETQ. DNA for the CDR3: TGCGCCAGCAGCTCGGGACTAGCGGAGTACACAGATACGCAGTATTTT. Protein sequence: CASSSGLAEYTDTQYF.

The chain joins TRBV7-6 to TRBJ2-5, with a weak D call TRBD1 (6 bases). CDR1 SGHVS and CDR2 FNYEAQ come from the germline V gene. V was clipped by 3 bases and J by 1 base, with 15 bases between them. This CDR3 region has 16 residues. As DNA, the CDR3 is TGTGCCAGCAGCTTCCCGCAGGGGACATTCCAAGAGACCCAGTACTTC. Translated, it gives CASSFPQGTFQETQYF. The variable domain in full, completed from reference TRBV7-6 and TRBJ2-5, reads GAGVSQSPRYKVTKRGQDVALRCDPISGHVSLYWYRQALGQGPEFLTYFNYEAQQDKSGLPNDRFSAERPEGSISTLTIQRTEQRDSAMYRCASSFPQGTFQETQYFGPGTRLLVL.

This chain connects TRBV6-1 to TRBJ2-1, with a possible D match to TRBD2 (6 bases). Germline V gene lookup returns CDR1 MNHNS and CDR2 SASEGT. The germline V and J ends were trimmed by 2 bases and 3 bases, with 11 bases remaining between them. The CDR3 loop spans 15 amino acids. In nucleotides, the CDR3 is TGTGCCAGCAGTGAAAAGCAGGGAGGCTACAATGAGCAGTTCTTC. This codes for CASSEKQGGYNEQFF.

The chain joins TRBV27 to TRBJ1-1, with a tentative D call TRBD1 (5 bases). This CDR3 is 16 amino acids long. Germline V gene data show CDR1 as MNHEY and CDR2 as SMNVEV (reference sequence). V gave up 4 bases and J gave up 1 base, with 16 bases separating them. CDR3: CASSSLSRGGNTEAFF. CDR3 bases: TGTGCCAGCAGTTCCCTGAGCCGGGGGGGGAACACTGAAGCTTTCTTT.

This chain joins TRBV9 and TRBJ2-1, with a weak D call TRBD1 (5 bases). Germline loops: CDR1 SGDLS, CDR2 YYNGEE. With 3 bases removed from V and 9 bases from J, the gap between germline ends came to 7 bases. CDR3 length: 11 residues. The CDR3 sequence: CASSATGEQFF. Written as DNA, the CDR3 is TGTGCCAGCAGCGCCACAGGTGAGCAGTTCTTC.

The chain carries TRBV10-3 and TRBJ1-3, with no clear D. Trimming removed 1 base at V and 4 bases at J, with 14 bases between. Per germline, CDR1 ENHRY and CDR2 SYGVKD. The CDR3 is 16 residues long. The CDR3 reads CAISELDGRSGNTIYF. CDR3 DNA: TGTGCCATCAGTGAGTTAGATGGACGTTCCGGAAACACCATATATTTT.